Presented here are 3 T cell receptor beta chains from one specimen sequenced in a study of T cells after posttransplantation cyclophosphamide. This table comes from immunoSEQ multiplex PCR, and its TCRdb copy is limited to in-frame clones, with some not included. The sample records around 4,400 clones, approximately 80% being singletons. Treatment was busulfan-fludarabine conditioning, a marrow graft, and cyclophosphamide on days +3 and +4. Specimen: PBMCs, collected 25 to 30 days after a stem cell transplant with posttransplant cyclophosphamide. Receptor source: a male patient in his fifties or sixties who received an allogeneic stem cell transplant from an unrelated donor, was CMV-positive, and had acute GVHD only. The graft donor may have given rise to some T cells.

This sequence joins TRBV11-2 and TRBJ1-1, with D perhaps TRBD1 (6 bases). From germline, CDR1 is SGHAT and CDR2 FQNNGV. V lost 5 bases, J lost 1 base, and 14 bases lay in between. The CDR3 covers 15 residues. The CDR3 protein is CASSPRGSGNTEAFF. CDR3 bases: TGTGCCAGCAGCCCAAGGGGGTCGGGGAACACTGAAGCTTTCTTT.

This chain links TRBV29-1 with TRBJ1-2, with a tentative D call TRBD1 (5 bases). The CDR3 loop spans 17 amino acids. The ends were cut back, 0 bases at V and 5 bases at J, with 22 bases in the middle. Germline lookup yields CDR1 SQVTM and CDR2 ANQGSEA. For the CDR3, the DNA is TGCAGCGTTGAAGATAGGTGGGGGACGGGAGAAACTTATGGCTACACCTTC. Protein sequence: CSVEDRWGTGETYGYTF.

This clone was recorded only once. The CDR3 bases are TGTGCCATCAGTTCCCAGGGGGTGCAGCAGTACTTC. Its protein is CAISSQGVQQYF. The chain has TRBV10-3 and TRBJ2-7; 7 positions match TRBD1. The CDR3 contains 12 residues. V shed 5 bases, J shed 8 bases, and the junction held 6 bases outside the gene matches. Germline V gives CDR1 ENHRY, CDR2 SYGVKD.